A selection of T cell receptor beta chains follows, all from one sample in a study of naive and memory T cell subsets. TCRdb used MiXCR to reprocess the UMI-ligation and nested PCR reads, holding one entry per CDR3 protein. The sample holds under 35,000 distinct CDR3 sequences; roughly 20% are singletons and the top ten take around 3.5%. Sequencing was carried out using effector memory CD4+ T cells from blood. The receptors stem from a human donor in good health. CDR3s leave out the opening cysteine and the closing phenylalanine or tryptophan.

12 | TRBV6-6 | ASSYSDRNTEAF
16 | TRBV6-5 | ASSYNPSGPISYNEQF
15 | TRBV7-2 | ASSRGLRGSGANVLT
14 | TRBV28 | ASTLTGLAGGREQF
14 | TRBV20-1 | SARDELGGAGWLAF
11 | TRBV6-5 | ASSYRGRSPLH
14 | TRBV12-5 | ASGLVIWDREEKLF
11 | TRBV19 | ASSRPPTDTQY
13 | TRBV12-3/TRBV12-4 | ASRIGTSGTGEQY
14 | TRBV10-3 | AISESGVLGDYGYT
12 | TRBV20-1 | SARGRGNTGELF
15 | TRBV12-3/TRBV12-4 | ASRPTPGQGDTGELF